This entry lists 18 T cell receptor beta chains sequenced from one sample in a study of T cell changes during pregnancy in multiple sclerosis. Profiled with immunoSEQ multiplex PCR; TCRdb holds only in-frame clones, not every one. The data show approximately 83,000 clones, approximately 92% seen once. The sequenced sample was peripheral blood, obtained in the first trimester of pregnancy. The receptors were sampled from a female donor with multiple sclerosis, enrolled in a pregnancy study.

The rearrangement joins TRBV13 to TRBJ1-4; 7 bases match TRBD1. Germline V gene sequence: CDR1 PRHDT, CDR2 FYEKMQ (reference sequence). The CDR3 has 17 amino acids. Trimming cost V 3 bases and J 5 bases; bases outside gene matches: 12. CDR3 bases: TGTGCCAGCAGCTTTAAGGAAGGGGGCGCAAAGAATGAAAAACTGTTTTTT. Amino acid sequence: CASSFKEGGAKNEKLFF.

This chain links TRBV5-6 with TRBJ2-7; 11 bases match TRBD2. Germline CDR1 reads SGHDT; CDR2 reads YYEEEE. J gave up 4 bases and V 2 bases, and 8 bases lay outside the gene matches. This CDR3 spans 16 amino acids. CDR3 DNA: TGTGCCAGCAGCTTCAATAGCGGGGGGGCCTTGTACGAGCAGTACTTC. Its protein is CASSFNSGGALYEQYF.

This chain connects TRBV2 to TRBJ1-6; 9 positions match TRBD1. The germline V gene encodes CDR1 SNHLY and CDR2 FYNNEI. The CDR3 has 18 residues. V was clipped by 2 bases and J by 0 bases; unmatched bases: 5. The CDR3 protein is CASSERDRVFSYNSPLHF. The CDR3, as DNA: TGTGCCAGCAGTGAACGGGACAGGGTTTTCTCCTATAATTCACCCCTCCACTTT. The full variable domain, completed using reference TRBV2 and TRBJ1-6, is EPEVTQTPSHQVTQMGQEVILRCVPISNHLYFYWYRQILGQKVEFLVSFYNNEISEKSEIFDDQFSVERPDGSNFTLKIRSTKLEDSAMYFCASSERDRVFSYNSPLHFGNGTRLTVT.

J is TRBJ1-2 and V is TRBV19, with 11 bases that match TRBD1. Germline V gives CDR1 LNHDA, CDR2 SQIVND (reference sequence). The CDR3 runs 15 residues. V lost 7 bases and J lost 2; bases outside the gene matches: 6. The CDR3 spells CASTRDRGTNYGYTF. The CDR3 coding sequence is TGTGCCAGTACCCGGGACAGGGGGACAAACTATGGCTACACCTTC.

In this sample, this clone turned up once. The rearrangement links TRBV6-1 to TRBJ1-2, with unresolved D. The CDR3 runs 16 residues. The germline CDR1 and CDR2 sequences are MNHNS and SASEGT. V was pared by 0 bases and J by 8 bases, with 19 bases between. The DNA of the CDR3 is TGTGCCAGCAGTGAAGCGCGGTTTCTTCCGGGTCGGGGCTACACCTTC. It yields the protein CASSEARFLPGRGYTF.

The V and J genes are TRBV10-3 and TRBJ2-7, with 7 bases matching TRBD1. This CDR3 has 14 residues. J was trimmed by 2 bases and V by 6 bases; bases with no gene match: 7. Germline V gene sequence: CDR1 ENHRY, CDR2 SYGVKD. The CDR3 spells CAIRETGLTYEQYF. The CDR3 DNA reads TGTGCCATCAGGGAGACAGGGCTCACCTACGAGCAGTACTTC.

This clone was observed a single time. The gene calls are TRBV6-5 and TRBJ2-5, with 10 bases fitting TRBD2. CDR3 length: 15 amino acids. V lost 2 bases to trimming and J lost 4 bases; unmatched junction nucleotides: 4. CDR1 and CDR2 (germline): MNHEY, SVGAGI. The CDR3 bases are TGTGCCAGCAGTTACACGAGCGGGGGGGTAGAGACCCAGTACTTC. Its protein product is CASSYTSGGVETQYF.

The chain carries TRBV6-1 and TRBJ1-4; D is undetermined. The CDR3 totals 14 residues. Trimming stripped 3 bases from V and 7 bases from J, with 12 bases between. Germline V CDR1 and CDR2: MNHNS, SASEGT. CDR3: CASSDSRVTEKLFF. CDR3 sequence (DNA): TGTGCCAGCAGTGATTCGCGGGTAACTGAAAAACTGTTTTTT.

This clone was detected only once. J is TRBJ1-2 and V is TRBV4-1, with 7 positions matching TRBD1. CDR1 MGHRA and CDR2 YSYEKL come from the germline V gene. The length of the CDR3 is 16 residues. Unmatched junction bases numbered 7, after V lost 0 bases and J lost 3 bases. The CDR3 region has the DNA TGCGCCAGCAGCCAAGATGTGGGACAGCTTTACTATGGCTACACCTTC. As protein: CASSQDVGQLYYGYTF.

This clone has just one count. The V gene is TRBV5-1, the J gene TRBJ1-2; the D gene is possibly TRBD1 (6 bases). The CDR3 spans 15 residues. CDR1 and CDR2 from the germline V gene are SGHRS and YFSETQ. The germline V and J ends were trimmed by 1 base and 4 bases, with 14 bases remaining between them. The CDR3 sequence is CASSLSPTGSYGYTF. The CDR3, as DNA: TGCGCCAGCAGCTTGTCCCCCACAGGGAGCTATGGCTACACCTTC.

The V gene is TRBV9, the J gene TRBJ2-7; TRBD1 agrees at 10 bases. The junction had 17 bases not matched to a gene; V was cut back by 4 bases and J by 1 base. CDR3 size: 19 residues. The germline CDR1 and CDR2 sequences are SGDLS and YYNGEE. CDR3 nucleotides: TGTGCCAGCAGCCTATCGAGGGACAGGGGAAATCCCACATCCTACGAGCAGTACTTC. It specifies CASSLSRDRGNPTSYEQYF.

The V call is TRBV19, the J call TRBJ2-7, with 10 bases identical to TRBD1. This CDR3 is built from 15 residues. V dropped 10 bases and J dropped 4; count of bases not matched to a gene: 13. Germline V gene lookup returns CDR1 LNHDA and CDR2 SQIVND (reference sequence). The CDR3 coding sequence is TGTGCCACAAAACCGGGACAGGGGCTGGCATACGAGCAGTACTTC. Translation: CATKPGQGLAYEQYF.

This clone was picked up a small number of times. The chain is built from TRBV25-1 and TRBJ1-5, with 9 positions matching TRBD1. The length of the CDR3 is 15 residues. Germline trimming cut 4 bases from V and 0 bases from J; bases unmatched to any gene: 1. Per the germline V gene, CDR1 is MGHDK and CDR2 is SYGVNS. The CDR3: CASSGTGASNQPQHF. The CDR3 DNA follows: TGTGCCAGCAGTGGGACAGGGGCTAGCAATCAGCCCCAGCATTTT.

V gene TRBV18 combines with J gene TRBJ2-5, with 9 positions matching TRBD2. In germline, CDR1 is KGHSH, CDR2 LQKENI. Trimming cost V 1 base and J 0 bases; bases outside gene matches: 9. The CDR3 totals 18 residues. The CDR3 loop is CASSPLGSGGTYQETQYF. DNA for the CDR3: TGTGCCAGCTCACCACTGGGTAGCGGGGGAACGTACCAAGAGACCCAGTACTTC.

This clone was detected only once. The genes are TRBV9 and TRBJ2-1, with TRBD2 matching over 15 bases. Germline CDR1 SGDLS, CDR2 YYNGEE. The CDR3 spans 17 residues. The junction had 10 bases not matched to a gene; V was cut back by 3 bases and J by 9 bases. The CDR3 DNA is TGTGCCAGCAGCGACCCGGGACTAGCGGGGGGTTCAGGTGAGCAGTTCTTC. Encoded protein: CASSDPGLAGGSGEQFF.

V gene TRBV5-1 combines with J gene TRBJ2-7; tentatively, D is TRBD1 (5 bases). Germline V gene data show CDR1 as SGHRS and CDR2 as YFSETQ. Trimming took 2 bases from V and 5 from J, leaving 17 bases between them. This CDR3 is 15 amino acids long. The CDR3 bases are TGCGCCAGCAGCTTAGGGGCCTTGGCATCCCACGAGCAGTACTTC. Translating gives CASSLGALASHEQYF.

The chain links TRBV9 to TRBJ2-1, with 8 bases aligning to TRBD2. With 0 bases clipped from V and 4 bases from J, the junction kept 3 bases outside the gene matches. Germline CDR1 is SGDLS and CDR2 is YYNGEE. The CDR3 sequence is 15 residues long. The CDR3 is CASSVVASGYNEQFF. CDR3 nucleotides: TGTGCCAGCAGCGTAGTAGCTAGCGGGTACAATGAGCAGTTCTTC.

This chain joins TRBV13 and TRBJ2-5; 8 bases fit TRBD2. CDR3 size: 15 residues. The germline CDR1 and CDR2 sequences are PRHDT and FYEKMQ (reference sequence). Trimming at V came to 1 base and at J to 5 bases, leaving 6 bases not matched to a gene. The CDR3 protein is CASSLAGGPVETQYF. CDR3 sequence (DNA): TGTGCCAGCAGCTTAGCGGGGGGGCCCGTTGAGACCCAGTACTTC.